What follows are 27 T cell receptor beta chains derived from one specimen sequenced in a study of blood T cell repertoires in COVID-19. Clones were sequenced by immunoSEQ multiplex PCR, and TCRdb holds only the in-frame ones, with some missing. In the table there are around 99,000 clones, 75% to 95% of which are singletons. Sequenced: peripheral blood. The source is a middle-aged man with acute or convalescent COVID-19.

This chain joins TRBV5-5 and TRBJ2-7; the match to TRBD1 covers 9 bases. The CDR3 is made up of 16 amino acids. From germline, CDR1 is SGHKS and CDR2 YYEKEE (reference sequence). V was clipped by 4 bases and J by 3 bases; unmatched bases: 11. CDR3 protein: CASSPPTGTGRYEQYF. The CDR3 coding sequence is TGTGCCAGCAGCCCCCCGACCGGGACAGGGCGCTACGAGCAGTACTTC.

This clone has just one count. The chain recombines TRBV4-1 with TRBJ2-1; D not certain. This CDR3 spans 15 amino acids. With 4 bases removed from V and 1 base from J, the gap between germline ends came to 11 bases. The germline gives CDR1 MGHRA, CDR2 YSYEKL. CDR3 sequence reads: CASSPPRLSYNEQFF. In DNA, the CDR3 is TGCGCCAGCAGCCCGCCTCGCCTATCCTACAATGAGCAGTTCTTC.

The chain combines TRBV4-2 with TRBJ2-7; 7 bases line up with TRBD1. Germline V lookup: CDR1 LGHNA, CDR2 YNFKEQ. The V segment lost 1 base and the J segment 4 bases; nucleotides outside the gene matches: 7. This CDR3 comprises 15 residues. The CDR3 bases are TGTGCCAGCAGCCAAGGGCCGGGACAGCAGTACGAGCAGTACTTC. It translates to CASSQGPGQQYEQYF.

V is TRBV29-1 and J is TRBJ2-3, with 15 bases lining up with TRBD2. The CDR3 length is 17 residues. J lost 0 bases, V lost 4 bases, and 5 bases had no gene match. Germline CDR1 is SQVTM and CDR2 is ANQGSEA. The CDR3 nucleotides read TGCAGCGTTGCCGGACTAGCGGGGGGGGGTAGCACAGATACGCAGTATTTT. It yields the protein CSVAGLAGGGSTDTQYF.

The gene calls are TRBV28 and TRBJ2-4, with a tentative D call TRBD1 (5 bases). The CDR3 is made up of 15 amino acids. The germline gives CDR1 MDHEN, CDR2 SYDVKM. Trimming took off 6 bases at V and 3 bases at J, with 15 bases between the two ends. The CDR3, as DNA: TGTGCCAGCAGCGAGTCAGGGTCTGGCAAAAACATTCAGTACTTC. As protein: CASSESGSGKNIQYF.

The V and J genes are TRBV24-1 and TRBJ2-1; the match to TRBD2 covers 13 bases. The CDR3 contains 20 residues. CDR1 is KGHDR, CDR2 SFDVKD, per germline. Trimming took 0 bases from V and 7 from J; bases not matched to a gene: 14. CDR3 sequence: CATSDLSRAPGLAGQNEQFF. CDR3 bases: TGTGCCACCAGTGATTTGAGCAGGGCACCGGGACTAGCGGGACAGAATGAGCAGTTCTTC.

The chain combines TRBV13 with TRBJ2-1, with 10 bases matching TRBD2. V lost 6 bases and J lost 2; bases outside the gene matches: 7. The germline CDR1 and CDR2 sequences are PRHDT and FYEKMQ (reference sequence). This CDR3 contains 16 residues. The CDR3 sequence: CASSFHSGRTYNEQFF. The CDR3 region has the DNA TGTGCCAGCAGTTTTCATAGCGGGAGGACCTACAATGAGCAGTTCTTC.

The J gene is TRBJ1-2, the V gene TRBV6-5; TRBD1 matches 9 bases. The V segment lost 6 bases and the J segment 2 bases; nucleotides outside the gene matches: 7. This CDR3 contains 15 residues. Germline V gene lookup returns CDR1 MNHEY and CDR2 SVGAGI. The CDR3 region is CASSKSGTGNYGYTF. The CDR3 coding sequence is TGTGCCAGCAGCAAATCCGGGACAGGGAACTATGGCTACACCTTC.

This chain links TRBV5-4 with TRBJ2-6; 8 bases line up with TRBD1. Trimming took 4 bases from V and 0 from J; bases not matched to a gene: 12. The germline gives CDR1 SGHNT, CDR2 YYREEE (reference sequence). The CDR3 covers 19 residues. CDR3 sequence reads: CASSPSRTGSPSGANVLTF. In DNA, the CDR3 is TGTGCCAGCAGCCCTAGCCGGACAGGGTCCCCCTCTGGGGCCAACGTCCTGACTTTC.

The rearrangement joins TRBV10-2 to TRBJ1-1; the match to TRBD1 covers 7 bases. V lost 4 bases, J lost 9 bases, and 8 bases stayed unmatched. CDR3 length: 13 residues. Germline CDR1 reads WSHSY; CDR2 reads SAAADI. CDR3 nucleotide sequence: TGCGCCAGCAGTGCAACAGGGGATCCCCAAGCTTTCTTT. It is translated as CASSATGDPQAFF.

This rearrangement joins TRBV18 to TRBJ2-2, with 8 bases lining up with TRBD1. The CDR3 extends over 16 amino acids. The V gene's germline CDR1 is KGHSH and CDR2 LQKENI. Trimming took 6 bases from V and 1 from J; bases not matched to a gene: 7. CDR3 DNA: TGTGCCAGCTCGTCCCGACAGGGGATGAACACCGGGGAGCTGTTTTTT. The encoded protein is CASSSRQGMNTGELFF. The entire variable domain, with the rest obtained from reference TRBV18 and TRBJ2-2, is as follows: NAGVMQNPRHLVRRRGQEARLRCSPMKGHSHVYWYRQLPEEGLKFMVYLQKENIIDESGMPKERFSAEFPKEGPSILRIQQVVRGDSAAYFCASSSRQGMNTGELFFGEGSRLTVL.

The table lists this clone with a count of one. The V gene is TRBV12-5, the J gene TRBJ1-4; 7 bases map to TRBD1. Germline V gene lookup returns CDR1 LGHNT and CDR2 FRNRAP. CDR3 length: 14 residues. V trimming: 3 bases; J trimming: 5 bases; junction bases outside the gene matches: 3. The CDR3 nucleotides read TGTGCTAGTGGTTTCTCAGGGGGGAATGAAAAACTGTTTTTT. Protein product: CASGFSGGNEKLFF.

The chain is built from TRBV11-3 and TRBJ2-1, with 8 bases aligning to TRBD1. Germline V gene sequence: CDR1 SGHNT, CDR2 YENEEA. This CDR3 has 14 amino acids. V lost 1 base and J lost 9; bases outside the gene matches: 5. This CDR3 is CASSLGQGAVEQFF. In DNA, the CDR3 is TGTGCCAGCAGCTTAGGGCAGGGGGCGGTTGAGCAGTTCTTC.

The rearrangement uses TRBV5-5 and TRBJ1-2; weak D call: TRBD1 (5 bases). The germline V gene has CDR1 SGHKS and CDR2 YYEKEE (reference sequence). This CDR3 has 15 residues. V dropped 4 bases and J dropped 1 base, with 14 bases sitting between them. The CDR3 is CASSRADMLNYGYTF. CDR3 nucleotides: TGTGCCAGCAGCAGGGCGGACATGCTTAACTATGGCTACACCTTC.

The J gene is TRBJ2-7, the V gene TRBV3-1 (or the pseudogene TRBV3-2); 9 nucleotides match TRBD1. This CDR3 region has 15 residues. The V gene's germline CDR1 is LGHDT and CDR2 YNNKEL (reference sequence). The junction had 3 bases not matched to a gene; V was cut back by 2 bases and J by 1 base. CDR3 sequence (DNA): TGTGCCAGCAGCCAAACTGGACAGGGGTCCTACGAGCAGTACTTC. Amino acid sequence: CASSQTGQGSYEQYF.

This rearrangement joins TRBV6-6 to TRBJ2-4, with D perhaps matching TRBD1 (5 bases). Germline assignment: CDR1 MNHNY and CDR2 SVGAGI (reference sequence). Trimming took 9 bases from V and 8 from J, leaving 17 bases between them. The CDR3 totals 13 residues. Written as DNA, the CDR3 is TGTGCCAGTCGGAGTGGGGCGGCGGACATTCAGTACTTC. It specifies CASRSGAADIQYF.

The rearrangement links TRBV5-5 to TRBJ1-1; D ambiguous. There are 14 residues in the CDR3. The germline V gene has CDR1 SGHKS and CDR2 YYEKEE (reference sequence). V was clipped by 0 bases and J by 1 base, with 7 bases between them. CDR3 DNA: TGTGCCAGCAGCTTGGCAGGTGAGAACACTGAAGCTTTCTTT. It specifies CASSLAGENTEAFF.

V is TRBV14 and J is TRBJ1-1; possibly TRBD1 for D (5 bases). CDR3 size: 16 residues. Trimming shortened V by 4 bases and J by 1 base, and 16 bases separated the two germline ends. CDR1 SGHDN and CDR2 FVKESK come from the germline V gene. The CDR3, as DNA: TGTGCCAGCAGCCCCCCTTGGGGCATGCCGAACACTGAAGCTTTCTTT. Encoded protein: CASSPPWGMPNTEAFF.

This sequence joins TRBV19 and TRBJ2-1, with 11 bases that match TRBD1. The CDR3 covers 15 residues. CDR1 LNHDA and CDR2 SQIVND come from the germline V gene (reference sequence). Unmatched junction bases numbered 9, after V lost 7 bases and J lost 7 bases. The chain's CDR3 is CASNPDRGRLNEQFF. Here the CDR3 DNA reads TGTGCCAGTAACCCGGACAGGGGGCGTCTAAATGAGCAGTTCTTC.

This clone was seen more than once but under ten times. The chain couples TRBV19 to TRBJ1-2; D gene unclear. Trimming removed 6 bases at V and 0 bases at J, with 17 bases between. The CDR3 has 16 residues. Germline V gene data show CDR1 as LNHDA and CDR2 as SQIVND (reference sequence). The CDR3: CASSPRGVGSNYGYTF. The CDR3 coding sequence is TGTGCCAGTAGCCCCCGCGGAGTCGGGTCTAACTATGGCTACACCTTC.

J is TRBJ2-7 and V is TRBV7-2; 8 nucleotides match TRBD2. Trimming took 5 bases from V and 6 from J; bases not matched to a gene: 12. Germline loops: CDR1 SGHTA, CDR2 FQGNSA. The CDR3 runs to 15 residues. DNA of the CDR3: TGTGCCAGCAGCCGCCGGAGCGGGAGTGGGGGCGAGCAGTACTTC. Its protein is CASSRRSGSGGEQYF.

J is TRBJ1-1 and V is TRBV9; tentative D call: TRBD1 (5 bases). The CDR3 loop spans 13 amino acids. CDR1 is SGDLS, CDR2 YYNGEE, per germline. V gave up 1 base and J gave up 2 bases, with 6 bases separating them. The CDR3 DNA follows: TGTGCCAGCAGCGTAAGGGGAAACACTGAAGCTTTCTTT. Its translation is CASSVRGNTEAFF. The full variable domain, in which reference TRBV9 and TRBJ1-1 provide the parts outside the CDR3, is DSGVTQTPKHLITATGQRVTLRCSPRSGDLSVYWYQQSLDQGLQFLIQYYNGEERAKGNILERFSAQQFPDLHSELNLSSLELGDSALYFCASSVRGNTEAFFGQGTRLTVV.

The rearrangement joins TRBV19 to TRBJ2-1; TRBD2 matches at 13 bases. Losses at the gene ends were 1 base for V and 5 bases for J; bases not matched to a gene: 8. This CDR3 has 18 residues. The germline gives CDR1 LNHDA, CDR2 SQIVND (reference sequence). CDR3 DNA sequence: TGTGCCAGTAGTATAGCCGGACTAGCGGGAGATCCACACAATGAGCAGTTCTTC. It translates to CASSIAGLAGDPHNEQFF.

The chain recombines TRBV9 with TRBJ2-2, with 10 bases that match TRBD2. CDR3 length: 14 amino acids. Unmatched junction bases numbered 3, after V lost 4 bases and J lost 6 bases. CDR1 and CDR2 (germline): SGDLS, YYNGEE. This CDR3 is CASSPGLAAGELFF. Written as DNA, the CDR3 is TGTGCCAGCAGCCCCGGACTAGCGGCCGGGGAGCTGTTTTTT.

The V call is TRBV7-2, the J call TRBJ1-5; 8 bases agree with TRBD1. This CDR3 contains 17 residues. Losses at the gene ends were 2 bases for V and 6 bases for J; bases not matched to a gene: 12. Germline V lookup: CDR1 SGHTA, CDR2 FQGNSA. CDR3 nucleotide sequence: TGTGCCAGCAGCTTACAGGGGGCTGGAACGTCGGGTCAGCCCCAGCATTTT. It codes for CASSLQGAGTSGQPQHF.

The V gene is TRBV30, the J gene TRBJ2-1; 9 bases fit TRBD1. In germline, CDR1 is GTSNPN, CDR2 SVGIG (reference sequence). The CDR3 extends over 14 amino acids. Trimming cost V 3 bases and J 10 bases; bases outside gene matches: 10. The CDR3 DNA sequence: TGTGCCTGGAGCCCCGGGACAGGGAAGAGCGAGCAGTTCTTC. Translation: CAWSPGTGKSEQFF.

This rearrangement joins TRBV5-6 to TRBJ1-3, with D tentatively TRBD1 (5 bases). V shed 0 bases and J shed 0 bases, with 7 bases lying between them. The germline CDR1 and CDR2 sequences are SGHDT and YYEEEE. The CDR3 has 15 residues. CDR3 residues: CASSLGQSSGNTIYF. DNA for the CDR3: TGTGCCAGCAGCTTGGGACAGAGCTCTGGAAACACCATATATTTT.